These 14 T cell receptor beta chains share one sample of origin, sequenced in a study of cytomegalovirus exposure and HLA in healthy donors. Primers for the PCR totalled 60 Vbeta and 13 Jbeta. The data were produced by immunoSEQ multiplex PCR, yet TCRdb's version contains in-frame clones alone and is incomplete. This sample has approximately 200,000 clones, with about 83% found just once. The sequencing input was PBMCs. These receptors originate from a girl under 18 in good health and CMV-seronegative.

The chain employs TRBV6-5 and TRBJ1-1; a possible D gene is TRBD1 (6 bases). The CDR3 is made up of 14 amino acids. Trimming stripped 6 bases from V and 7 bases from J, with 18 bases between. Germline V lookup: CDR1 MNHEY, CDR2 SVGAGI. The CDR3 DNA is TGTGCCAGCAGCCGCGACAGGCCAATGCTTGAAGCTTTCTTT. Translation gives CASSRDRPMLEAFF.

This sequence joins TRBV5-1 and TRBJ2-7, with 8 bases that match TRBD1. Per the germline V gene, CDR1 is SGHRS and CDR2 is YFSETQ. V dropped 4 bases and J dropped 1; count of bases not matched to a gene: 4. This CDR3 is built from 14 residues. The CDR3 DNA is TGCGCCAGCAGCGTTGGGACAGGATCCTACGAGCAGTACTTC. Translation: CASSVGTGSYEQYF. The full variable domain, completed using reference TRBV5-1 and TRBJ2-7, is KAGVTQTPRYLIKTRGQQVTLSCSPISGHRSVSWYQQTPGQGLQFLFEYFSETQRNKGNFPGRFSGRQFSNSRSEMNVSTLELGDSALYLCASSVGTGSYEQYFGPGTRLTVT.

This chain joins TRBV13 and TRBJ2-1; maybe TRBD2 (5 bases). The CDR3 has 17 amino acids. V was cut by 4 bases and J by 4 bases, with 20 bases left in between. The germline V gene encodes CDR1 PRHDT and CDR2 FYEKMQ (reference sequence). Here the CDR3 DNA reads TGTGCCAGCAGCTCCCCGGGGTTTCAATCGACATACAATGAGCAGTTCTTC. Translation: CASSSPGFQSTYNEQFF.

The genes are TRBV27 and TRBJ1-1; 7 nucleotides agree with TRBD1. Trimming cost V 6 bases and J 0 bases; bases outside gene matches: 7. Germline CDR1 is MNHEY and CDR2 is SMNVEV (reference sequence). The CDR3 contains 15 residues. CDR3 in amino acids: CASSPAGGLNTEAFF. The CDR3 DNA reads as TGTGCCAGCAGCCCAGCAGGGGGTCTGAACACTGAAGCTTTCTTT.

The chain recombines TRBV5-1 with TRBJ2-7, with a tentative D call TRBD1 (5 bases). The germline CDR1 and CDR2 sequences are SGHRS and YFSETQ. V lost 0 bases to trimming and J lost 4 bases, with 17 bases between them. The CDR3 is 16 amino acids. CDR3 nucleotide sequence: TGCGCCAGCAGCTTGGTGGGCAGCTTCACAGGTTACGAGCAGTACTTC. Protein sequence: CASSLVGSFTGYEQYF.

This chain uses TRBV2 with TRBJ2-2, with 10 positions matching TRBD2. The germline CDR1 and CDR2 sequences are SNHLY and FYNNEI. V lost 6 bases and J lost 6; bases outside the gene matches: 10. The CDR3 has 16 residues. CDR3 region: CASRAQLAGVAGELFF. The CDR3 nucleotides read TGTGCCAGCAGGGCCCAGCTAGCGGGAGTGGCCGGGGAGCTGTTTTTT.

The gene calls are TRBV7-8 and TRBJ2-5, with D possibly matching TRBD2 (6 bases). V lost 2 bases to trimming and J lost 2 bases, with 15 bases between them. Germline V gives CDR1 SGHVS, CDR2 FQNEAQ. This CDR3 has 16 residues. CDR3 amino acids: CASSLWKSGRQETQYF. CDR3 bases: TGTGCCAGCAGCTTATGGAAGTCGGGGAGGCAAGAGACCCAGTACTTC.

J is TRBJ2-3 and V is TRBV19, with D hard to call. Trimming took off 3 bases at V and 2 bases at J, with 6 bases between the two ends. Germline CDR1 reads LNHDA; CDR2 reads SQIVND (reference sequence). CDR3 length equals 13 residues. The CDR3 DNA follows: TGTGCCAGTAGTATTAGACACACAGATACGCAGTATTTT. Protein sequence: CASSIRHTDTQYF.

The V gene is TRBV28, the J gene TRBJ2-5, with TRBD2 identical over 11 bases. The V gene end was trimmed by 3 bases and the J gene end by 5 bases; junction bases not matched to a gene: 11. This CDR3 has 17 amino acids. CDR1 is MDHEN and CDR2 is SYDVKM in the germline V gene. Written as DNA, the CDR3 is TGTGCCAGCAGTTTTTATGGTAGCGGGAGGGTGGGGGAGACCCAGTACTTC. Protein sequence: CASSFYGSGRVGETQYF.

This sequence joins TRBV27 and TRBJ1-5; TRBD1 aligns across 9 bases. The CDR3 is made up of 16 amino acids. The germline V gene has CDR1 MNHEY and CDR2 SMNVEV (reference sequence). V was clipped by 5 bases and J by 11 bases; unmatched bases: 16. In DNA form, the CDR3 reads TGTGCCAGCAGTCCGGGACAGGGCGAGGACCCAGGGACCCAGCATTTT. It encodes CASSPGQGEDPGTQHF.

V is TRBV4-3 and J is TRBJ1-1; D call uncertain. Trimming took 2 bases from V and 4 from J, leaving 17 bases between them. The CDR3 is made up of 16 amino acids. Germline V gene sequence: CDR1 LGHNA, CDR2 YSLEER. This chain's CDR3 is CASSQLLSRTPTEAFF. CDR3 coding DNA: TGCGCCAGCAGCCAACTTCTGAGCCGAACTCCCACTGAAGCTTTCTTT.

This CDR3 is CAWRKTSGRAKEETQYF. CDR3 in DNA: TGTGCCTGGAGGAAAACTAGCGGGAGGGCCAAGGAAGAGACCCAGTACTTC. The chain joins TRBV30 to TRBJ2-5; 13 bases are a match to TRBD2. Trimming removed 3 bases from V and 3 bases from J; junction bases left unmatched: 10. Germline CDR1 reads GTSNPN; CDR2 reads SVGIG (reference sequence). CDR3 length equals 17 residues.

V is TRBV5-1 and J is TRBJ2-6; 7 positions agree with TRBD1. The CDR3 is made up of 15 amino acids. V shed 4 bases, J shed 2 bases, and the junction held 3 bases outside the gene matches. The germline CDR1 and CDR2 sequences are SGHRS and YFSETQ. The chain's CDR3 is CASSPDRAGANVLTF. CDR3 sequence (DNA): TGCGCCAGCAGCCCCGACAGGGCTGGGGCCAACGTCCTGACTTTC. Drawing the rest from reference TRBV5-1 and TRBJ2-6, the complete variable domain is KAGVTQTPRYLIKTRGQQVTLSCSPISGHRSVSWYQQTPGQGLQFLFEYFSETQRNKGNFPGRFSGRQFSNSRSEMNVSTLELGDSALYLCASSPDRAGANVLTFGAGSRLTVL.

A few counts support this clone. The chain couples TRBV28 to TRBJ1-3; no firm D call. The V gene's germline CDR1 is MDHEN and CDR2 SYDVKM. Deletions cut 5 bases from V and 4 bases from J, with 6 bases between. The length of the CDR3 is 12 residues. The CDR3 loop reads CASSDQGNTIYF. The CDR3 DNA is TGTGCCAGCAGTGATCAGGGAAACACCATATATTTT.